A selection of T cell receptor beta chains follows, all from one sample in a study of human T cells and chemical hapten exposure. TCRdb re-called the RACE reads through MiXCR, storing one row per CDR3 protein. The table records roughly 120,000 distinct CDR3 sequences, about 12% of them present only once. Here the sequenced sample was whole blood, taken in connection with sensitization to the hapten diphenylcyclopropenone (DPC). These receptors were collected from a woman aged 45-59 years with alopecia areata. Some clones in this sample may be carry-over from other donors' samples. CDR3s include the opening cysteine and the closing phenylalanine or tryptophan. D genes are given only for firm matches.

d_gene: TRBD1
v_gene: TRBV19
j_gene: TRBJ1-2
CDR3aa: CASSAQGEFIGYTF

d_gene: TRBD1
v_gene: TRBV4-1
j_gene: TRBJ2-7
CDR3aa: CASSQERTGSGEQYF

d_gene: NA
v_gene: TRBV18
j_gene: TRBJ2-1
CDR3aa: CASSPDSSYNEQFF

d_gene: NA
v_gene: TRBV21-1
j_gene: TRBJ2-1
CDR3aa: CASSKAVLLARPGEQFF

d_gene: TRBD2
v_gene: TRBV5-1
j_gene: TRBJ2-5
CDR3aa: CASSSSGLAGGQETQYF

d_gene: TRBD1
v_gene: TRBV25-1
j_gene: TRBJ2-1
CDR3aa: CASSLFGTGSNEQFF

d_gene: NA
v_gene: TRBV11-1
j_gene: TRBJ2-5
CDR3aa: CACSLASGGAETQYF

d_gene: TRBD1
v_gene: TRBV5-1
j_gene: TRBJ2-7
CDR3aa: CASSYQGGVDEQYF

d_gene: NA
v_gene: TRBV12-3/TRBV12-4
j_gene: TRBJ1-3
CDR3aa: CASKETLPGGNTIYF

d_gene: NA
v_gene: TRBV11-2
j_gene: TRBJ2-6
CDR3aa: CASSSPGVGGANVLTF

d_gene: NA
v_gene: TRBV6-2/TRBV6-3
j_gene: TRBJ1-6
CDR3aa: CASSYSSGVLNSPLHF

d_gene: NA
v_gene: TRBV6-2/TRBV6-3
j_gene: TRBJ1-5
CDR3aa: CASSYSGHQPQHF

d_gene: NA
v_gene: TRBV11-2
j_gene: TRBJ2-2
CDR3aa: CASSPTLLTRELFF

d_gene: TRBD1
v_gene: TRBV18
j_gene: TRBJ1-6
CDR3aa: CASSPGQGRSYNSPLHF

d_gene: NA
v_gene: TRBV7-9
j_gene: TRBJ2-4
CDR3aa: CASSFGIAKNIQYF

d_gene: NA
v_gene: TRBV29-1
j_gene: TRBJ2-2
CDR3aa: CSVEHTGELFF

d_gene: TRBD1
v_gene: TRBV28
j_gene: TRBJ1-2
CDR3aa: CASTAGQGNYGYTF

d_gene: NA
v_gene: TRBV12-3/TRBV12-4
j_gene: TRBJ1-6
CDR3aa: CASSLRGNSPLHF

d_gene: NA
v_gene: TRBV16
j_gene: TRBJ1-2
CDR3aa: CASSQGRGYGYTF

d_gene: NA
v_gene: TRBV29-1
j_gene: TRBJ2-2
CDR3aa: CSVGQATGELFF

d_gene: NA
v_gene: TRBV18
j_gene: TRBJ1-1
CDR3aa: CASSPGDLMNTEAFF

d_gene: NA
v_gene: TRBV5-4
j_gene: TRBJ2-1
CDR3aa: CASSFNRGGSYNEQFF

d_gene: NA
v_gene: TRBV4-3
j_gene: TRBJ2-7
CDR3aa: CASSQDRAYEQYF

d_gene: TRBD1
v_gene: TRBV29-1
j_gene: TRBJ2-4
CDR3aa: CSVENRGKNIQYF

d_gene: NA
v_gene: TRBV14
j_gene: TRBJ2-6
CDR3aa: CASSQDRERSSGANVLTF

d_gene: NA
v_gene: TRBV12-3/TRBV12-4
j_gene: TRBJ2-7
CDR3aa: CASSRDTSPWAYEQYF

d_gene: NA
v_gene: TRBV6-6
j_gene: TRBJ2-1
CDR3aa: CASSYPLAKRCNEQFF

d_gene: NA
v_gene: TRBV5-1
j_gene: TRBJ1-5
CDR3aa: CASSLWGDSNQPQHF

d_gene: NA
v_gene: TRBV9
j_gene: TRBJ2-7
CDR3aa: CASNGQDLDEQYF

d_gene: NA
v_gene: TRBV11-2
j_gene: TRBJ2-3
CDR3aa: CASRQVGGRYGTDTQYF

d_gene: NA
v_gene: TRBV28
j_gene: TRBJ2-1
CDR3aa: CASTLEATTYNEQFF

d_gene: TRBD1
v_gene: TRBV7-2
j_gene: TRBJ2-5
CDR3aa: CASSKDRGEQTQYF

d_gene: NA
v_gene: TRBV20-1
j_gene: TRBJ1-5
CDR3aa: CSAIRGNQPQHF

d_gene: NA
v_gene: TRBV28
j_gene: TRBJ2-7
CDR3aa: CASSFRGPRYEQYF

d_gene: NA
v_gene: TRBV6-8
j_gene: TRBJ2-1
CDR3aa: CASRYQVPKDNEQFF

d_gene: TRBD2
v_gene: TRBV6-5
j_gene: TRBJ2-1
CDR3aa: CASSLLAGGLSYNEQFF

d_gene: NA
v_gene: TRBV11-2
j_gene: TRBJ2-3
CDR3aa: CASSLAPDTQYF

d_gene: NA
v_gene: TRBV7-6
j_gene: TRBJ1-5
CDR3aa: CASSLEGRSNQPQHF

d_gene: NA
v_gene: TRBV7-9
j_gene: TRBJ2-3
CDR3aa: CASSSTGQGFDTQYF

d_gene: TRBD1
v_gene: TRBV28
j_gene: TRBJ2-4
CDR3aa: CASSFGQGAQNIQYF

d_gene: NA
v_gene: TRBV7-9
j_gene: TRBJ1-1
CDR3aa: CASSLAGPEAFF

d_gene: TRBD1
v_gene: TRBV6-6
j_gene: TRBJ1-1
CDR3aa: CASSDRGQAFF

d_gene: NA
v_gene: TRBV18
j_gene: TRBJ1-6
CDR3aa: CASSPDGRYNSPLHF

d_gene: NA
v_gene: TRBV3-1
j_gene: TRBJ2-4
CDR3aa: CASSQVGSGGLGKNIQYF

d_gene: NA
v_gene: TRBV28
j_gene: TRBJ2-7
CDR3aa: CASTFDRAWGYEQYF

d_gene: TRBD1
v_gene: TRBV6-5
j_gene: TRBJ1-6
CDR3aa: CASSPRDRGFGSPLHF

d_gene: TRBD2
v_gene: TRBV6-1
j_gene: TRBJ2-2
CDR3aa: CASRLAGANTGELFF

d_gene: NA
v_gene: TRBV11-2
j_gene: TRBJ1-5
CDR3aa: CASSLDERQPQHF

d_gene: NA
v_gene: TRBV12-3/TRBV12-4
j_gene: TRBJ2-5
CDR3aa: CASSFKLGGTQYF

d_gene: TRBD2
v_gene: TRBV6-2/TRBV6-3
j_gene: TRBJ2-2
CDR3aa: CASLAENLTGELFF

d_gene: NA
v_gene: TRBV20-1
j_gene: TRBJ2-7
CDR3aa: CSARDSRGTSYEQYF